This T cell receptor beta chain stems from a study of beta chain features in type 1 diabetes. This clone was detected only a few times. As every portion of the isolated RNA was reverse transcribed, the sequencing read expressed TCRB transcripts. Sequenced naive, central memory and regulatory T cell samples produced an average of roughly 3.6 million reads. Method: immunoSEQ multiplex PCR; TCRdb's copy keeps in-frame clones and lacks some. This repertoire shows around 150,000 clones, 6.9% found once; its top ten account for more than 1.1%. Purities in excess of 98% were seen in all sorted populations. Sequenced input: central memory CD4+ T cells from blood. The sequence was collected from a woman aged 25-40 years in good health.

CDR3 in DNA: TGTGCCTCAAGGACTAGCGACTCCTACGAGCAGTACTTC. Its protein product is CASRTSDSYEQYF. The V call is TRBV28, the J call TRBJ2-7; 9 nucleotides align to TRBD2. Looked up from germline, CDR1 is MDHEN and CDR2 is SYDVKM. V lost 11 bases, J lost 0 bases, and 5 bases stayed unmatched. This CDR3 region has 13 residues.